One T cell receptor (beta chain) is described in this entry. Germline CDR1 LGHNA, CDR2 YNFKEQ. The CDR3 consists of 15 residues. Trimming cost V 2 bases and J 4 bases, with 11 bases left between them. Primers used in a second PCR of about 7 to 11 cycles were a sample-barcoded 5' primer and a J-beta primer mix. TCRdb re-called the 5' RACE reads with MiXCR, one entry per CDR3 protein. The profile covers about 680,000 distinct CDR3 sequences, with 45% to 50% appearing a single time and about 32% taken by the ten largest. These data belong to a study of blood T cells in healthy people across ages. Healthy Caucasians from Russia aged roughly 6 to 95 served as donors.

This sequence originates from a woman aged 55-69 years in good health. This rearrangement joins TRBV4-2 to TRBJ2-2; D perhaps matches TRBD1 (6 bases). Input material: blood. The chain's CDR3 is CASSQSTGTTGELFF. The DNA of the CDR3 is TGTGCCAGCAGCCAAAGCACAGGGACCACCGGGGAGCTGTTTTTT.